Below are 7 T cell receptor beta chains sequenced from a single sample in a study of monozygotic twins with inflammatory bowel disease (dated by TCRdb to between 2018 and 2020). The receptor library was made with 5' RACE. The sequencing machine was an Illumina HiSeq 2500. Through TCRdb reprocessing, the reads give one entry per CDR3 protein sequence; DNA is omitted. The record for this sample contains roughly 200,000 distinct CDR3 sequences. 6% to 9% of the sample belongs to the ten largest clones. The sequencing sample was made of blood. The source is a human donor with ulcerative colitis or Crohn's disease, or a healthy co-twin of an affected twin (not recorded which).

The chain recombines TRBV30 with TRBJ1-1. This CDR3 has 15 residues. Germline CDR1 GTSNPN, CDR2 SVGIG (reference sequence). CDR3 amino acids: CAWIPTGRAKTEAFF. The variable domain in full, with the rest retrieved from reference TRBV30 and TRBJ1-1, is SQTIHQWPATLVQPVGSPLSLECTVEGTSNPNLYWYRQAAGRGLQLLFYSVGIGQISSEVPQNLSASRPQDRQFILSSKKLLLSDSGFYLCAWIPTGRAKTEAFFGQGTRLTVV.

J is TRBJ1-1 and V is TRBV6-2 or TRBV6-3; with no DNA, the TCRdb D assignment of TRBD1 cannot be verified. This CDR3 contains 15 residues. The germline V gene encodes CDR1 MNHEY and CDR2 SVGEGT. This chain's CDR3 is CASSPQRGVNTEAFF.

The J gene is TRBJ1-1, the V gene TRBV12-3 or TRBV12-4; TCRdb picks TRBD1, but there is no DNA to check that call. The CDR3 contains 15 residues. The CDR3 protein is CASRSGTFRGTEAFF.

V usage is TRBV28 and J usage is TRBJ1-3. The CDR3 totals 13 residues. Germline V gene sequence: CDR1 MDHEN, CDR2 SYDVKM. CDR3 region: CASSFYSGNTIYF.

V and J are TRBV7-9 and TRBJ1-5; the D call of TRBD1 rests on TCRdb alone, since no DNA is present to check it. From germline, CDR1 is SEHNR and CDR2 FQNEAQ (reference sequence). The CDR3 has 14 amino acids. CDR3 protein: CASSPRDGNQPQHF.

The rearrangement links TRBV4-3 to TRBJ2-3. CDR1 and CDR2 (germline): LGHNA, YSLEER. The CDR3 is 13 residues long. CDR3 loop: CASSHDDGDTQYF.

The gene calls are TRBV2 and TRBJ1-3. Germline CDR1 reads SNHLY; CDR2 reads FYNNEI. The CDR3 spans 15 residues. The CDR3: CASIPGRFSGNTIYF. Drawing the rest from reference TRBV2 and TRBJ1-3, the complete variable domain is EPEVTQTPSHQVTQMGQEVILRCVPISNHLYFYWYRQILGQKVEFLVSFYNNEISEKSEIFDDQFSVERPDGSNFTLKIRSTKLEDSAMYFCASIPGRFSGNTIYFGEGSWLTVV.